The 18 T cell receptor beta chains below were found in one sample sequenced in a study of T cells in narcolepsy. Using immunoSEQ multiplex PCR, the repertoire was profiled, and TCRdb retains in-frame clones only, with some absent. The sample carries about 30,000 clones, under 85% recorded once. The source material was CD45RA- memory CD4+ T cells from PBMCs. The source of these receptors is a human donor with narcolepsy.

The CDR3 DNA reads as TGTGCCAGCGCTCGGGGGACCTACGAGCAGTACTTC. Translated, it gives CASARGTYEQYF. The rearrangement uses TRBV25-1 and TRBJ2-7; a weak D match, TRBD2 (6 bases). Trimming took off 8 bases at V and 2 bases at J, with 10 bases between the two ends. From germline, CDR1 is MGHDK and CDR2 SYGVNS. This CDR3 region has 12 residues.

The chain has TRBV6-1 and TRBJ2-2, with 7 bases aligning to TRBD1. Trimming cost V 5 bases and J 13 bases; bases outside gene matches: 7. The CDR3 is made up of 12 amino acids. Germline V gives CDR1 MNHNS, CDR2 SASEGT. The CDR3 DNA is TGTGCCAGCAGTACGAGACAGGGCGGGCTGTTTTTT. As protein: CASSTRQGGLFF.

The chain couples TRBV19 to TRBJ2-7; D not resolved. The V and J ends lost 3 bases and 2 bases respectively, with 8 bases between them. This CDR3 contains 13 residues. Germline V gene lookup returns CDR1 LNHDA and CDR2 SQIVND (reference sequence). The CDR3 here is CASSIGLAYEQYF. CDR3 nucleotide sequence: TGTGCCAGTAGTATCGGCTTGGCCTACGAGCAGTACTTC.

V and J are TRBV7-8 and TRBJ2-5; 16 nucleotides line up with TRBD2. Trimming took 5 bases from V and 5 from J; bases not matched to a gene: 5. Germline V gene sequence: CDR1 SGHVS, CDR2 FQNEAQ. There are 16 residues in the CDR3. The CDR3 DNA reads TGTGCCAGCAGCCCCGGGACTAGCGGGGGGGGCGAGACCCAGTACTTC. Translation gives CASSPGTSGGGETQYF. Using reference TRBV7-8 and TRBJ2-5 for the parts outside the CDR3, the full variable domain is GAGVSQSPRYKVAKRGQDVALRCDPISGHVSLFWYQQALGQGPEFLTYFQNEAQLDKSGLPSDRFFAERPEGSVSTLKIQRTQQEDSAVYLCASSPGTSGGGETQYFGPGTRLLVL.

This rearrangement joins TRBV2 to TRBJ2-1, with 10 bases aligning to TRBD1. Germline CDR1 SNHLY, CDR2 FYNNEI. Losses at the gene ends were 4 bases for V and 7 bases for J; bases not matched to a gene: 4. The length of the CDR3 is 14 residues. The CDR3 sequence: CASSGQGAGNEQFF. In DNA, the CDR3 is TGTGCCAGCAGTGGACAGGGGGCTGGAAATGAGCAGTTCTTC.

The chain couples TRBV7-2 to TRBJ1-6, with TRBD1 as a possible D gene (6 bases). The CDR3 length is 16 residues. Germline CDR1 reads SGHTA; CDR2 reads FQGNSA. V gave up 5 bases and J gave up 7 bases, with 18 bases separating them. CDR3 sequence reads: CASSPRGQGRNSPLHF. Written as DNA, the CDR3 is TGTGCCAGCAGCCCTAGAGGTCAGGGGAGGAATTCACCCCTCCACTTT. Full variable domain (outside the CDR3, taken from reference TRBV7-2 and TRBJ1-6): GAGVSQSPSNKVTEKGKDVELRCDPISGHTALYWYRQSLGQGLEFLIYFQGNSAPDKSGLPSDRFSAERTGGSVSTLTIQRTQQEDSAVYLCASSPRGQGRNSPLHFGNGTRLTVT.

This clone was observed a few times. V gene TRBV7-2 combines with J gene TRBJ2-3; possible D gene TRBD2, 5 bases. V was cut by 4 bases and J by 4 bases, with 15 bases left in between. The CDR3 is made up of 15 amino acids. Germline lookup yields CDR1 SGHTA and CDR2 FQGNSA. The CDR3 loop is CASSSGGLLADTQYF. DNA of the CDR3: TGTGCCAGCAGCTCAGGCGGGCTCCTAGCAGATACGCAGTATTTT.

This clone appeared a few times. The chain has TRBV6-5 and TRBJ1-1; TRBD1 might be the D (5 bases). This CDR3 is built from 14 residues. The V gene's germline CDR1 is MNHEY and CDR2 SVGAGI. Trimming took 6 bases from V and 2 from J, leaving 13 bases between them. DNA of the CDR3: TGTGCCAGCAGCGAGCCGGGGCCAAACACTGAAGCTTTCTTT. This codes for CASSEPGPNTEAFF.

The chain uses TRBV16 and TRBJ1-1; D unresolved. Germline lookup yields CDR1 KGHSY and CDR2 FQNENV. The CDR3 runs to 15 residues. Trimming removed 0 bases at V and 1 base at J, with 9 bases between. The CDR3 loop reads CASSQSTVRNTEAFF. Written as DNA, the CDR3 is TGTGCCAGCAGCCAATCGACGGTGCGGAACACTGAAGCTTTCTTT.

The CDR3 nucleotides read TGTGCCAGCAGCTCCGGGTTCGAGCAGTACTTC. Amino acids: CASSSGFEQYF. The rearrangement uses TRBV7-9 and TRBJ2-7, with D hard to call. Trimming stripped 4 bases from V and 6 bases from J, with 7 bases between. CDR3 length: 11 amino acids. Germline V gene data show CDR1 as SEHNR and CDR2 as FQNEAQ (reference sequence).

The V call is TRBV5-4, the J call TRBJ1-2; D unclear. V gave up 6 bases and J gave up 6 bases, with 21 bases separating them. The CDR3 is made up of 15 amino acids. The germline CDR1 and CDR2 sequences are SGHNT and YYREEE (reference sequence). The CDR3 sequence is CASNTPGRVSDGYTF. The DNA of the CDR3 is TGTGCCAGCAACACCCCCGGCCGGGTCAGTGATGGCTACACCTTC.

The J gene is TRBJ1-3, the V gene TRBV7-9; possible D gene TRBD1, 6 bases. Trimming pared 10 bases from V and 4 bases from J, leaving 17 bases between. Looked up from germline, CDR1 is SEHNR and CDR2 is FQNEAQ (reference sequence). The CDR3 has 14 amino acids. The CDR3: CANTKEGGGNTIYF. The CDR3 DNA follows: TGTGCCAACACCAAGGAGGGGGGCGGAAACACCATATATTTT.

The V gene is TRBV9, the J gene TRBJ2-1; 7 positions match TRBD1. After removal of 0 bases from V and 6 bases from J, the junction contained 6 bases not matched to a gene. Germline assignment: CDR1 SGDLS and CDR2 YYNGEE. CDR3 length equals 15 residues. The CDR3 DNA reads as TGTGCCAGCAGCGTAGGACAGGGTATCAGCAATGAGCAGTTCTTC. Its translation is CASSVGQGISNEQFF.

The chain is built from TRBV11-3 and TRBJ1-6, with TRBD1 identical over 7 bases. Trimming removed 5 bases from V and 7 bases from J; junction bases left unmatched: 5. Germline V gene lookup returns CDR1 SGHNT and CDR2 YENEEA. The CDR3 runs to 14 residues. Written as DNA, the CDR3 is TGTGCCAGCAGCACGGGACAGCCAAATTCACCCCTCCACTTT. This sequence encodes CASSTGQPNSPLHF.

CDR3 DNA sequence: TGTGCCTGGAGCCAAGCGGGGTCAGGGGGCGAGAGCGGCTACACCTTC. Its protein product is CAWSQAGSGGESGYTF. The chain recombines TRBV30 with TRBJ1-2; 8 nucleotides align to TRBD1. The V and J ends lost 3 bases and 8 bases, in that order; junction bases with no gene match: 17. This CDR3 contains 16 residues. Per the germline V gene, CDR1 is GTSNPN and CDR2 is SVGIG (reference sequence).

The gene calls are TRBV11-3 and TRBJ2-3; D gene uncertain. The CDR3 length is 12 residues. Trimming stripped 2 bases from V and 5 bases from J, with 5 bases between. From germline, CDR1 is SGHNT and CDR2 YENEEA. The CDR3, as DNA: TGTGCCAGCAGCTTAAAGGTAGATACGCAGTATTTT. It encodes CASSLKVDTQYF.

CDR3 nucleotides: TGTGCCAGCAGCTTTTCTGGGGCCAACGTCCTGACTTTC. Its protein product is CASSFSGANVLTF. The chain is built from TRBV5-4 and TRBJ2-6; D unclear. Trimming shortened V by 2 bases and J by 1 base, and 1 base separated the two germline ends. Germline V gene data show CDR1 as SGHNT and CDR2 as YYREEE (reference sequence). The CDR3 is 13 residues long.

The chain links TRBV18 to TRBJ2-1; weak D call: TRBD1 (6 bases). Germline CDR1 and CDR2: KGHSH and LQKENI. The CDR3 length is 15 residues. V was clipped by 5 bases and J by 5 bases, with 16 bases between them. The CDR3 is CASSDDTWGHNEQFF. The DNA for the CDR3 is TGTGCCAGCTCAGACGACACTTGGGGGCACAATGAGCAGTTCTTC.